This TCR beta chain was recorded in a study of CD8+ T cells in alopecia areata. Reverse transcription of extracted RNA yielded cDNA, which provided the sequencing template. Only in-frame clones appear in the TCRdb table, and some are missing; sequencing was by immunoSEQ multiplex PCR. Among some 130,000 clones listed, roughly 53% were seen once. V lost 1 base, J lost 2 bases, and 11 bases lay in between. The CDR3 loop spans 15 amino acids. Germline V gene lookup returns CDR1 MGHRA and CDR2 YSYEKL. The specimen was CD4+ T cells sorted from blood, collected at week 0. The rearrangement links TRBV4-1 to TRBJ2-5; D is perhaps TRBD2 (6 bases). The sequence derives from a human donor with alopecia areata. The CDR3 loop reads CASSQVPSGQETQYF. The CDR3 DNA reads TGCGCCAGCAGCCAAGTGCCCAGCGGGCAAGAGACCCAGTACTTC.